This T cell receptor (beta chain) came from a study of T cells in localized non-small cell lung cancer. Study-level results: The study found T cell clonality highest in uninvolved adjacent lung, above tumor. One tumor region alone was sequenced, and heterogeneity therefore remains possible.

This clone appeared once. Its target is not known. Trimming stripped 5 bases from V and 4 bases from J, with 12 bases between. The CDR3 extends over 14 amino acids. Germline CDR1 and CDR2: SGHRS and YFSETQ. Assay: immunoSEQ multiplex PCR; the TCRdb copy retains only in-frame clones and omits some. The table has roughly 71,000 clones, 80% to 90% seen once. The starting material was peripheral blood, obtained before any cancer treatment. The chain uses TRBV5-1 and TRBJ2-2; D might be TRBD1 (6 bases). This clonotype was obtained from a male donor at least 60 years old with stage III squamous cell lung carcinoma. The CDR3 DNA follows: TGCGCCAGCAGATCGGGACACCTCACCGGGGAGCTGTTTTTT. Residues: CASRSGHLTGELFF.